This T cell receptor beta chain was captured in a study of blood T cell repertoires in COVID-19. The data were produced by immunoSEQ multiplex PCR, yet TCRdb's version contains in-frame clones alone and is incomplete. The data contain 80,000 to 95,000 clones, about 89% of them seen just once; the ten biggest clones take up about 1.8%. The germline V gene encodes CDR1 SGHAT and CDR2 FQNNGV. This CDR3 region has 15 residues. The ends lost 5 bases at V and 5 bases at J; junction bases unmatched: 10. The sample comprised peripheral blood. The chain recombines TRBV11-2 with TRBJ2-5; TRBD2 matches at 8 bases. This TCR came from a human donor with active COVID-19. The donor label of this sample is uncertain. The CDR3 DNA reads TGTGCCAGCAGCCCCACCCCCGGGGGGGTGGAGACCCAGTACTTC. Amino acids: CASSPTPGGVETQYF.